The clone carrying this TCR beta chain has a count of ten or more. TCRdb re-called the 5' RACE reads through MiXCR, storing one row per CDR3 protein. In the table there are 65,000 to 95,000 distinct CDR3 sequences, about 9.6% of which are singletons. The data were taken from a study of early T cells in non-severe SARS-CoV-2 infection. Germline V gene data show CDR1 as SEHNR and CDR2 as FQNEAQ (reference sequence). CDR3 length: 17 residues. With 8 bases removed from V and 1 base from J, the gap between germline ends came to 18 bases. This TCR derives from an adult who was a healthcare worker with PCR-confirmed SARS-CoV-2 infection or an uninfected control (not recorded which). The chain recombines TRBV7-9 with TRBJ2-6; D unclear. Sequences were obtained from whole blood. The CDR3 protein is CASVFFPTFSGANVLTF. CDR3 nucleotide sequence: TGTGCCAGCGTCTTTTTTCCCACTTTTTCTGGGGCCAACGTCCTGACTTTC.